The 19 T cell receptor beta chains reported below all come from one sample, sequenced in a study of blood T cell repertoires in COVID-19 (dated by TCRdb to about 2020). Libraries were prepared through the immunoSEQ multiplex PCR assay. The table comes from immuneACCESS by way of TCRdb, which keeps in-frame sequences with V and J called. Part of the clones is missing from these tables; in studies checked, under half for an unresolved V gene and the rest for unknown reasons. The sample profile shows about 230,000 clones; approximately 84% of them were found once. About 4.2% of the sample belongs to the ten largest clones. Material for sequencing was peripheral blood. The source of these receptors is a man aged 45-60 years with active or convalescent COVID-19.

The rearrangement uses TRBV19 and TRBJ1-5, with D unclear. CDR1 LNHDA and CDR2 SQIVND come from the germline V gene (reference sequence). The CDR3 has 14 residues. Trimming left V 7 bases short and J 4 bases short, with 14 bases between. The CDR3 sequence is CASNRGGGNQPQHF. CDR3 DNA sequence: TGTGCCAGTAACCGGGGAGGTGGAAATCAGCCCCAGCATTTT.

This chain links TRBV28 with TRBJ2-1; 7 bases agree with TRBD2. Germline lookup yields CDR1 MDHEN and CDR2 SYDVKM. V shed 6 bases and J 4 bases; nucleotides not matched to a gene: 6. The CDR3 runs 14 residues. CDR3 region: CASSLTSRYNEQFF. Here the CDR3 DNA reads TGTGCCAGCAGCCTGACTAGCCGTTACAATGAGCAGTTCTTC.

This chain joins TRBV3-1 (or the pseudogene TRBV3-2) and TRBJ1-1; possible D gene TRBD1, 6 bases. Per germline, CDR1 LGHDT and CDR2 YNNKEL (reference sequence). Trimming removed 2 bases at V and 1 base at J, with 8 bases between. CDR3 length: 14 residues. CDR3 amino acids: CASSQIGGNTEAFF. CDR3 DNA: TGTGCCAGCAGCCAAATAGGGGGGAACACTGAAGCTTTCTTT.

The chain couples TRBV25-1 to TRBJ1-1; 8 bases fit TRBD1. The CDR3 runs 14 residues. The trim removed 8 bases at V and 4 bases at J, leaving 9 bases unmatched. Germline CDR1 MGHDK, CDR2 SYGVNS. The CDR3 region is CASGNRGFGTEAFF. Written as DNA, the CDR3 is TGTGCCAGCGGGAACAGGGGGTTTGGCACTGAAGCTTTCTTT.

The chain is built from TRBV9 and TRBJ1-3; 9 nucleotides align to TRBD1. The ends lost 0 bases at V and 0 bases at J; junction bases unmatched: 4. CDR3 length: 17 residues. CDR1 and CDR2 (germline): SGDLS, YYNGEE. CDR3 nucleotides: TGTGCCAGCAGCGTAGTCGGACAGGGGACCTCTGGAAACACCATATATTTT. Its protein is CASSVVGQGTSGNTIYF.

This clone turned up a few times. The gene calls are TRBV28 and TRBJ1-5, with D perhaps matching TRBD1 (5 bases). Germline loops: CDR1 MDHEN, CDR2 SYDVKM. Trimming took 6 bases from V and 6 from J, leaving 15 bases between them. The length of the CDR3 is 14 residues. This CDR3 is CASSTGGPPQPQHF. DNA of the CDR3: TGTGCCAGCAGCACGGGGGGTCCCCCTCAGCCCCAGCATTTT. The full variable domain, rest sourced from reference TRBV28 and TRBJ1-5, is DVKVTQSSRYLVKRTGEKVFLECVQDMDHENMFWYRQDPGLGLRLIYFSYDVKMKEKGDIPEGYSVSREKKERFSLILESASTNQTSMYLCASSTGGPPQPQHFGDGTRLSIL.

V is TRBV29-1 and J is TRBJ2-1; TRBD2 is a possible D gene (6 bases). CDR3 size: 11 residues. Germline CDR1 reads SQVTM; CDR2 reads ANQGSEA. The ends were cut back, 7 bases at V and 7 bases at J, with 11 bases in the middle. Written as DNA, the CDR3 is TGCAGCGCCGGGGGTCCGAATGAGCAGTTCTTC. Residues: CSAGGPNEQFF.

This clone has a single count. The CDR3 here is CASSQDEALNTEAFF. CDR3 sequence (DNA): TGTGCCAGCAGCCAAGACGAAGCTTTGAACACTGAAGCTTTCTTT. The V and J genes are TRBV4-2 and TRBJ1-1; D uncertain. The ends were cut back, 0 bases at V and 0 bases at J, with 8 bases in the middle. This CDR3 comprises 15 residues. Germline V gene sequence: CDR1 LGHNA, CDR2 YNFKEQ.

The chain has TRBV6-5 and TRBJ1-2, with D perhaps TRBD1 (6 bases). The germline V gene encodes CDR1 MNHEY and CDR2 SVGAGI. The CDR3 extends over 14 amino acids. V lost 2 bases and J lost 4, with 11 bases in between. The CDR3 coding sequence is TGTGCCAGCAGTTACGGGGGCGAGGCCTATGGCTACACCTTC. Protein: CASSYGGEAYGYTF.

The V call is TRBV7-2, the J call TRBJ2-2; D is possibly TRBD1 (5 bases). Germline CDR1 and CDR2: SGHTA and FQGNSA. The CDR3 runs to 15 residues. The V end lost 6 bases, the J end lost 3 bases, and 14 bases lay between the germline ends. CDR3 in DNA: TGTGCCAGCAGTAGGACAACCCGCGACACCGGGGAGCTGTTTTTT. Protein: CASSRTTRDTGELFF.

V and J are TRBV7-9 and TRBJ1-2, with D tentatively TRBD1 (6 bases). Germline CDR1 SEHNR, CDR2 FQNEAQ (reference sequence). There are 15 residues in the CDR3. The V gene lost 1 base and the J gene lost 7 bases, with 16 bases spanning the gap. CDR3 sequence reads: CASSLDGGSQGGYTF. The CDR3 nucleotides are TGTGCCAGCAGCTTAGATGGGGGCTCTCAGGGTGGCTACACCTTC.

The genes are TRBV11-3 and TRBJ2-2; 9 bases map to TRBD1. The V segment lost 3 bases and the J segment 0 bases; nucleotides outside the gene matches: 2. Germline CDR1 and CDR2: SGHNT and YENEEA. The length of the CDR3 is 16 residues. CDR3 DNA: TGTGCCAGCAGCTTGGGGGACAGGGCGAACACCGGGGAGCTGTTTTTT. As protein: CASSLGDRANTGELFF.

The chain combines TRBV5-6 with TRBJ1-2, with D maybe TRBD1 (5 bases). The CDR3 contains 14 residues. CDR1 SGHDT and CDR2 YYEEEE come from the germline V gene. Trimming cost V 4 bases and J 3 bases, with 13 bases left between them. The CDR3, as DNA: TGTGCCAGCAGCGTTACAAGACAGCACTATGGCTACACCTTC. Translated: CASSVTRQHYGYTF. The entire variable domain, with the rest obtained from reference TRBV5-6 and TRBJ1-2, is as follows: DAGVTQSPTHLIKTRGQQVTLRCSPKSGHDTVSWYQQALGQGPQFIFQYYEEEERQRGNFPDRFSGHQFPNYSSELNVNALLLGDSALYLCASSVTRQHYGYTFGSGTRLTVV.

The genes are TRBV10-1 and TRBJ1-1, with a tentative D call TRBD1 (6 bases). The CDR3 has 13 amino acids. V lost 9 bases and J 4 bases, leaving 15 bases between the germline ends. CDR1 is WNHNN and CDR2 is SYGVQD in the germline V gene (reference sequence). The DNA of the CDR3 is TGCGCCAGTAGTCAGGGGAAGGGCACTGAAGCTTTCTTT. Translating it yields CASSQGKGTEAFF.

The CDR3 DNA sequence: TGTGCCAGTAAAGGGACACTCAGCAATCAGCCCCAGCATTTT. Encoded protein: CASKGTLSNQPQHF. V usage is TRBV19 and J usage is TRBJ1-5, with a weak D call TRBD1 (6 bases). The CDR3 loop spans 14 amino acids. V shed 7 bases and J shed 1 base, with 11 bases lying between them. Germline lookup yields CDR1 LNHDA and CDR2 SQIVND (reference sequence).

V gene TRBV5-1 combines with J gene TRBJ2-1, with 7 bases lining up with TRBD1. Germline V gene data show CDR1 as SGHRS and CDR2 as YFSETQ. J gave up 6 bases and V 0 bases, and 9 bases lay outside the gene matches. The length of the CDR3 is 16 residues. Here the CDR3 DNA reads TGCGCCAGCAGCTTGGGGCTGGACAGGTGGACCAATGAGCAGTTCTTC. Protein sequence: CASSLGLDRWTNEQFF.

The chain recombines TRBV11-2 with TRBJ1-1, with 9 bases that match TRBD1. The CDR3 has 16 residues. V dropped 3 bases and J dropped 1; count of bases not matched to a gene: 6. Germline V gives CDR1 SGHAT, CDR2 FQNNGV. CDR3 nucleotides: TGTGCCAGCAGCTTGGCACAGGGGGCTTCGAACACTGAAGCTTTCTTT. Translation gives CASSLAQGASNTEAFF.

This clone was picked up one time. The chain is built from TRBV6-5 and TRBJ2-7; possible D gene TRBD1, 5 bases. V dropped 4 bases and J dropped 5 bases, with 15 bases sitting between them. The V gene's germline CDR1 is MNHEY and CDR2 SVGAGI. The CDR3 runs 14 residues. CDR3 DNA sequence: TGTGCCAGCAGTTCTCGACAGAGCTTCCACGAGCAGTACTTC. Its protein is CASSSRQSFHEQYF.

The DNA of the CDR3 is TGTGCCAGTCGCAGGGGGCAGGGCCCTTTGGAGGGCTACACCTTC. Translation gives CASRRGQGPLEGYTF. This chain joins TRBV19 and TRBJ1-2, with 8 bases identical to TRBD1. From germline, CDR1 is LNHDA and CDR2 SQIVND (reference sequence). This CDR3 is 15 amino acids long. Unmatched junction bases numbered 16, after V lost 8 bases and J lost 8 bases.